This entry lists 22 T cell receptor beta chains sequenced from one sample in a study of shared clonotypes between healthy human individuals (TCRdb year 2020). Library preparation employed the immunoSEQ multiplex PCR assay. TCRdb mirrors the immuneACCESS table, restricted to in-frame sequences. Some clones are absent from its copies; in checked studies, under half trace to an unresolved V gene, and the reason for the others is unknown. For this sample there are about 460,000 clones; approximately 77% appear just once. The ten top clones hold 12% of the sample. Sequencing was carried out using PBMCs. These receptors all come from a middle-aged woman in good health. Some clones in this sample may be carry-over from other donors' samples.

Turning to this clone: Since a far larger clone is one base different, this is likely a read error. The sample carries other DNA sequences with the same CDR3. The V gene is TRBV30, the J gene TRBJ1-1; D gene uncertain. The CDR3 runs to 13 residues. CDR1 is GTSNPN, CDR2 SVGIG, per germline (reference sequence). V was shortened by 3 bases and J by 1 base, with 9 bases between the two germline ends. The CDR3 spells CAWSVKGNTEAFF. CDR3 in DNA: TGTGCCTGGAGCGTGAAGGGGAACACTGAAGCTTTCTTT. Filled out from reference TRBV30 and TRBJ1-1, the complete variable domain reads SQTIHQWPATLVQPVGSPLSLECTVEGTSNPNLYWYRQAAGRGLQLLFYSVGIGQISSEVPQNLSASRPQDRQFILSSKKLLLSDSGFYLCAWSVKGNTEAFFGQGTRLTVV.

As to this clone: This likely reflects a read error, since a far larger clone is one base away. CDR3 protein: CASRISWGEQETQYF. Here the CDR3 DNA reads TGTGCCAGCAGAATCTCCTGGGGAGAACAAGAGACCCAGTACTTC. V is TRBV28 and J is TRBJ2-5; weak D call: TRBD2 (5 bases). Germline-derived CDR1 and CDR2 are MDHEN and SYDVKM. Trimming removed 6 bases at V and 2 bases at J, with 16 bases between. This CDR3 contains 15 residues.

This clone appeared a few times. This chain joins TRBV9 and TRBJ1-4, with D maybe TRBD1 (5 bases). Germline V CDR1 and CDR2: SGDLS, YYNGEE. There are 15 residues in the CDR3. V gave up 0 bases and J gave up 6 bases, with 12 bases separating them. The DNA of the CDR3 is TGTGCCAGCAGCGTAGGGGGGGTAAGGGATGAAAAACTGTTTTTT. The encoded protein is CASSVGGVRDEKLFF.

The chain carries TRBV10-2 and TRBJ2-7; TRBD2 aligns across 10 bases. From germline, CDR1 is WSHSY and CDR2 SAAADI. The CDR3 runs 13 residues. The junction had 0 bases not matched to a gene; V was cut back by 6 bases and J by 1 base. The CDR3 DNA follows: TGCGCCAGCAGACTAGCGGGGTCCTACGAGCAGTACTTC. This sequence encodes CASRLAGSYEQYF.

This clone appeared once. This chain uses TRBV18 with TRBJ2-7; D unresolved. CDR3 length: 14 residues. The germline CDR1 and CDR2 sequences are KGHSH and LQKENI. Trimming took 6 bases from V and 3 from J, leaving 15 bases between them. The CDR3 DNA reads as TGTGCCAGCTCCCCCGGAACTGGGAACTACGAGCAGTACTTC. This translates into CASSPGTGNYEQYF. The full variable domain, rest sourced from reference TRBV18 and TRBJ2-7, is NAGVMQNPRHLVRRRGQEARLRCSPMKGHSHVYWYRQLPEEGLKFMVYLQKENIIDESGMPKERFSAEFPKEGPSILRIQQVVRGDSAAYFCASSPGTGNYEQYFGPGTRLTVT.

The gene calls are TRBV6-5 and TRBJ1-2; 10 bases agree with TRBD1. The CDR3 extends over 14 amino acids. CDR1 is MNHEY, CDR2 SVGAGI, per germline. The V and J ends lost 2 bases and 4 bases, in that order; junction bases with no gene match: 1. CDR3 in amino acids: CASSYGTGVYGYTF. The CDR3, as DNA: TGTGCCAGCAGTTACGGGACAGGGGTCTATGGCTACACCTTC.

V is TRBV7-2 and J is TRBJ2-1; TRBD2 matches 8 bases. The CDR3 is 14 amino acids. Germline CDR1 reads SGHTA; CDR2 reads FQGNSA. Trimming took 3 bases from V and 11 from J; bases not matched to a gene: 9. CDR3 loop: CASSLDSGDQQQFF. DNA for the CDR3: TGTGCCAGCAGCTTGGATAGCGGGGATCAACAGCAGTTCTTC.

This chain links TRBV7-2 with TRBJ2-5; D perhaps matches TRBD2 (6 bases). The CDR3 extends over 14 amino acids. Germline V gene lookup returns CDR1 SGHTA and CDR2 FQGNSA. V dropped 2 bases and J dropped 2 bases, with 9 bases sitting between them. As DNA, the CDR3 is TGTGCCAGCAGCTTACGCGGGGCTCAAGAGACCCAGTACTTC. Translated: CASSLRGAQETQYF.

The rearrangement uses TRBV13 and TRBJ1-5; 7 bases align to TRBD1. The ends lost 4 bases at V and 1 base at J; junction bases unmatched: 4. The CDR3 is 15 amino acids. The germline V gene encodes CDR1 PRHDT and CDR2 FYEKMQ (reference sequence). The CDR3 here is CASSYWTGSNQPQHF. The CDR3 DNA follows: TGTGCCAGCAGCTACTGGACAGGAAGCAATCAGCCCCAGCATTTT.

V usage is TRBV7-9 and J usage is TRBJ2-7; the match to TRBD1 covers 8 bases. The CDR3 is 15 residues long. Losses at the gene ends were 0 bases for V and 4 bases for J; bases not matched to a gene: 5. From germline, CDR1 is SEHNR and CDR2 FQNEAQ (reference sequence). The CDR3: CASSLAPGTGYEQYF. For the CDR3, the DNA is TGTGCCAGCAGCTTAGCTCCCGGGACAGGTTACGAGCAGTACTTC.

In its sample, this clone was seen many times. In DNA form, the CDR3 reads TGTGCCAGCAGCTTCGGACTAGCCTCAAACAATGAGCAGTTCTTC. It is translated as CASSFGLASNNEQFF. V is TRBV5-4 and J is TRBJ2-1, with 8 bases matching TRBD2. Germline V gene data show CDR1 as SGHNT and CDR2 as YYREEE (reference sequence). After removal of 2 bases from V and 5 bases from J, the junction contained 6 bases not matched to a gene. There are 15 residues in the CDR3. Combining the CDR3 with reference TRBV5-4 and TRBJ2-1 gives the whole variable domain ETGVTQSPTHLIKTRGQQVTLRCSSQSGHNTVSWYQQALGQGPQFIFQYYREEENGRGNFPPRFSGLQFPNYSSELNVNALELDDSALYLCASSFGLASNNEQFFGPGTRLTVL.

This clone was seen at least ten times. The chain employs TRBV30 and TRBJ2-7; D may be TRBD2 (5 bases). V dropped 5 bases and J dropped 6 bases, with 17 bases sitting between them. This CDR3 is 13 amino acids long. CDR1 and CDR2 from the germline V gene are GTSNPN and SVGIG (reference sequence). DNA of the CDR3: TGTGCCTGGGAGGGTCCCTTTAAGGGCGAGCAGTACTTC. It encodes CAWEGPFKGEQYF.

The table lists this clone with a count of one. Only one base separates this from a far larger clonotype, so it likely reflects a read error. The CDR3 sequence is CSVVGGPAGASGGLFF. DNA for the CDR3: TGCAGCGTTGTAGGTGGTCCAGCGGGAGCTAGCGGGGGGCTGTTTTTT. The chain is built from TRBV29-1 and TRBJ2-2, with TRBD2 matching 10 bases. The CDR3 extends over 16 amino acids. Germline V CDR1 and CDR2: SQVTM, ANQGSEA.

The table lists this clone with a count of one. This chain links TRBV7-3 with TRBJ1-1; weak D call: TRBD1 (5 bases). Germline V lookup: CDR1 SGHTA, CDR2 FQGTGA. The CDR3 contains 15 residues. The V end was cut by 1 base, the J end by 0 bases, with 9 bases between. CDR3 nucleotides: TGTGCCAGCAGCTTAAATGGGGGGATGAACACTGAAGCTTTCTTT. It is translated as CASSLNGGMNTEAFF. Based on the CDR3 plus reference TRBV7-3 and TRBJ1-1, the full variable domain is GAGVSQTPSNKVTEKGKYVELRCDPISGHTALYWYRQSLGQGPEFLIYFQGTGAADDSGLPNDRFFAVRPEGSVSTLKIQRTERGDSAVYLCASSLNGGMNTEAFFGQGTRLTVV.

The rearrangement joins TRBV4-2 to TRBJ2-7; no clear D gene. V was shortened by 4 bases and J by 5 bases, with 6 bases between the two germline ends. CDR3 size: 11 residues. Germline V lookup: CDR1 LGHNA, CDR2 YNFKEQ. CDR3 bases: TGTGCCAGCAGCCGGTCCCACGAGCAGTACTTC. The encoded protein is CASSRSHEQYF.

The chain carries TRBV9 and TRBJ1-2; possible D gene TRBD1, 5 bases. The germline V and J ends were trimmed by 0 bases and 8 bases, with 17 bases remaining between them. From germline, CDR1 is SGDLS and CDR2 YYNGEE. CDR3 length equals 15 residues. CDR3 DNA sequence: TGTGCCAGCAGCGTAGGTCCGGGACGACATGTCGGCTACACCTTC. Protein product: CASSVGPGRHVGYTF.

V usage is TRBV30 and J usage is TRBJ2-7; D is possibly TRBD1 or TRBD2 (5 bases each). Trimming left V 2 bases short and J 0 bases short, with 14 bases between. This CDR3 is built from 15 residues. The germline CDR1 and CDR2 sequences are GTSNPN and SVGIG (reference sequence). CDR3: CAWSYGTAVSYEQYF. As DNA, the CDR3 is TGTGCCTGGAGTTACGGGACGGCAGTCTCCTACGAGCAGTACTTC.

In the case of this clone: The junction does not match germline at one end; this may be a read error. The chain couples TRBV10-3 to TRBJ2-5, with 10 bases identical to TRBD2. The CDR3 spans 15 residues. The germline CDR1 and CDR2 sequences are ENHRY and SYGVKD. The CDR3 DNA follows: TGTGCCAGCAGTGACCTAGCGGGAGACCAAGAGACCCAGTACTTC. Translation: CASSDLAGDQETQYF.

This clone was seen a handful of times. V and J are TRBV10-1 and TRBJ2-2, with TRBD1 identical over 9 bases. Trimming cost V 6 bases and J 6 bases; bases outside gene matches: 14. Germline-derived CDR1 and CDR2 are WNHNN and SYGVQD (reference sequence). CDR3 size: 17 residues. CDR3 DNA sequence: TGCGCCAGCAGCCACTCTGGACAGGGGAGGTTTGCCGGGGAGCTGTTTTTT. Amino acid sequence: CASSHSGQGRFAGELFF.

This clone was recorded only once. J is TRBJ2-3 and V is TRBV18, with TRBD1 identical over 7 bases. The CDR3 is made up of 15 amino acids. J gave up 2 bases and V 3 bases, and 5 bases lay outside the gene matches. Germline V gene data show CDR1 as KGHSH and CDR2 as LQKENI. The CDR3 bases are TGTGCCAGCTCACCTGGACAGGCCTTCACAGATACGCAGTATTTT. Protein: CASSPGQAFTDTQYF.

For the CDR3, the DNA is TGTGCCAGTAGTCTCGGACTAGATCACGAGCAGTACTTC. Its protein is CASSLGLDHEQYF. The rearrangement links TRBV19 to TRBJ2-7, with 7 bases lining up with TRBD2. From germline, CDR1 is LNHDA and CDR2 SQIVND (reference sequence). Trimming cost V 5 bases and J 5 bases; bases outside gene matches: 6. The CDR3 consists of 13 residues.

The chain carries TRBV5-1 and TRBJ2-1; a weak D match, TRBD1 (6 bases). The germline V gene encodes CDR1 SGHRS and CDR2 YFSETQ. This CDR3 comprises 14 residues. V gave up 3 bases and J gave up 3 bases, with 10 bases separating them. The CDR3: CASSSGDNYNEQFF. In nucleotides, the CDR3 is TGCGCCAGCAGCTCAGGGGATAACTACAATGAGCAGTTCTTC.